Shown below are 16 T cell receptor beta chains from a single sample sequenced in a study of identical twins (dated by TCRdb to about 2016). Receptor amplification or capture employed 5' RACE. These reads were obtained on an Illumina HiSeq 2000. TCRdb ran its own pipeline on the public reads, namely fastp trimming at Q25 and MiXCR clone calling, and kept in-frame beta chains. For every CDR3 protein sequence, its rows merge into one entry that carries the most common genes and DNA. The sample table holds approximately 890,000 distinct CDR3 sequences, of which 9% to 15% were seen once. Clones ranked in the top ten supply around 1.6% of the sample. This sample was also put to use in a study of yellow fever vaccine responses in identical twins.

Specimen: PBMCs. These TCRs come from a woman aged 18-35 years in good health.

V is TRBV7-3 and J is TRBJ2-2; 14 positions agree with TRBD2. Per the germline V gene, CDR1 is SGHTA and CDR2 is FQGTGA. The CDR3 length is 17 residues. The junction had 9 bases not matched to a gene; V was cut back by 5 bases and J by 7 bases. This CDR3 reads CASSPPGLAGAIGELFF. The CDR3, as DNA: TGTGCCAGCAGCCCACCGGGACTAGCGGGAGCAATCGGGGAGCTGTTTTTT.

This clonotype was counted many times. The chain employs TRBV12-3 or TRBV12-4 and TRBJ1-1, with 7 bases identical to TRBD1. V lost 6 bases and J lost 0; bases outside the gene matches: 4. This CDR3 comprises 14 residues. DNA of the CDR3: TGTGCCAGCAGCCACAGGGGTCTGAACACTGAAGCTTTCTTT. This sequence encodes CASSHRGLNTEAFF.

There are a few counts of this clonotype. The CDR3 protein is CASGDRPDTQYF. The CDR3, as DNA: TGTGCCAGCGGGGACAGGCCAGATACGCAGTATTTT. This chain connects TRBV28 to TRBJ2-3; 8 bases are shared with TRBD1. J was trimmed by 4 bases and V by 8 bases; bases with no gene match: 2. Germline V CDR1 and CDR2: MDHEN, SYDVKM. This CDR3 has 12 amino acids.

The chain carries TRBV12-3 or TRBV12-4 and TRBJ2-1, with TRBD2 matching 9 bases. V lost 3 bases, J lost 4 bases, and 13 bases stayed unmatched. This CDR3 contains 18 residues. This chain's CDR3 is CASSFNLAGLPDYNEQFF. The CDR3 DNA reads TGTGCCAGCAGTTTTAATCTAGCGGGATTGCCAGATTACAATGAGCAGTTCTTC.

This clonotype was counted at least ten times. The gene calls are TRBV6-1 and TRBJ2-3, with 12 bases lining up with TRBD2. Germline V gives CDR1 MNHNS, CDR2 SASEGT. CDR3 length: 16 residues. V trimming: 5 bases; J trimming: 4 bases; junction bases outside the gene matches: 7. In DNA, the CDR3 is TGTGCCAGCAGTCCTTCTAGCGGGGGGGGTTCAGATACGCAGTATTTT. This translates into CASSPSSGGGSDTQYF.

The V call is TRBV15, the J call TRBJ1-2, with D tentatively TRBD1 (6 bases). This CDR3 comprises 16 residues. Germline V CDR1 and CDR2: LNHNV, YYDKDF (reference sequence). V lost 2 bases and J lost 1, with 14 bases in between. CDR3 amino acids: CATSRSITGINYGYTF. CDR3 nucleotide sequence: TGTGCCACCAGCAGATCTATTACAGGGATTAACTATGGCTACACCTTC. Together with reference TRBV15 and TRBJ1-2, the CDR3 gives the full variable domain: DAMVIQNPRYQVTQFGKPVTLSCSQTLNHNVMYWYQQKSSQAPKLLFHYYDKDFNNEADTPDNFQSRRPNTSFCFLDIRSPGLGDTAMYLCATSRSITGINYGYTFGSGTRLTVV.

The chain combines TRBV20-1 with TRBJ2-6; D could derive from TRBD1 or TRBD2 (5 bases each). V was shortened by 1 base and J by 4 bases, with 11 bases between the two germline ends. This CDR3 is 15 amino acids long. Germline V CDR1 and CDR2: DFQATT, SNEGSKA (reference sequence). CDR3 DNA sequence: TGCAGTGCTAGAGGGCCGTGGGACGGGGCCAACGTCCTGACTTTC. Amino acid sequence: CSARGPWDGANVLTF.

The CDR3 protein is CASSLRPGSYTF. The CDR3 nucleotides are TGTGCCAGCAGTTTAAGGCCAGGGAGCTACACCTTC. The genes are TRBV12-3 or TRBV12-4 and TRBJ1-2; TRBD1 is a possible D gene (5 bases). The germline V and J ends were trimmed by 2 bases and 9 bases, with 10 bases remaining between them. This CDR3 spans 12 amino acids.

This clonotype was observed a handful of times. This chain connects TRBV6-1 to TRBJ2-1, with 10 nucleotides matching TRBD2. Germline V gene lookup returns CDR1 MNHNS and CDR2 SASEGT. The ends lost 5 bases at V and 5 bases at J; junction bases unmatched: 6. This CDR3 has 15 residues. CDR3 sequence (DNA): TGTGCCAGCAGTACCCGGACTAGCGGAAACAATGAGCAGTTCTTC. Protein sequence: CASSTRTSGNNEQFF.

The chain uses TRBV5-1 and TRBJ2-1; TRBD2 matches 12 bases. Unmatched junction bases numbered 5, after V lost 3 bases and J lost 10 bases. CDR1 and CDR2 (germline): SGHRS, YFSETQ. The CDR3 length is 14 residues. The CDR3 here is CASSSSGGAEEQFF. The CDR3 DNA sequence: TGCGCCAGCAGCTCTAGCGGGGGGGCGGAAGAGCAGTTCTTC. Filled out from reference TRBV5-1 and TRBJ2-1, the complete variable domain reads KAGVTQTPRYLIKTRGQQVTLSCSPISGHRSVSWYQQTPGQGLQFLFEYFSETQRNKGNFPGRFSGRQFSNSRSEMNVSTLELGDSALYLCASSSSGGAEEQFFGPGTRLTVL.

This clonotype was recorded a few times. The V and J genes are TRBV20-1 and TRBJ2-1; D not resolved. V gave up 6 bases and J gave up 9 bases, with 12 bases separating them. This CDR3 spans 11 amino acids. The germline V gene encodes CDR1 DFQATT and CDR2 SNEGSKA (reference sequence). The CDR3: CSAGRASEQFF. The CDR3 nucleotides are TGCAGTGCCGGTCGGGCGAGTGAGCAGTTCTTC.

The chain is built from TRBV6-1 and TRBJ2-7; 8 bases agree with TRBD1. With 6 bases clipped from V and 7 bases from J, the junction kept 14 bases outside the gene matches. The germline V gene has CDR1 MNHNS and CDR2 SASEGT. This CDR3 contains 15 residues. CDR3 nucleotide sequence: TGTGCCAGCAGCTCACAGGGGGTTCAGATGGGGGAGCAGTACTTC. This translates into CASSSQGVQMGEQYF.

This sequence joins TRBV2 and TRBJ2-3; 11 bases fit TRBD2. The trim removed 8 bases at V and 4 bases at J, leaving 5 bases unmatched. Germline CDR1 is SNHLY and CDR2 is FYNNEI. This CDR3 spans 14 amino acids. The chain's CDR3 is CASATSGGADTQYF. In DNA form, the CDR3 reads TGTGCCAGCGCTACTAGCGGGGGAGCAGATACGCAGTATTTT.

This clonotype has at least ten counts. V gene TRBV25-1 combines with J gene TRBJ1-6; D is unclear. This CDR3 comprises 13 residues. Trimming pared 6 bases from V and 8 bases from J, leaving 11 bases between. CDR1 is MGHDK, CDR2 SYGVNS, per germline. The CDR3 loop is CASRDKIDSPLHF. The CDR3 DNA reads TGTGCCAGCAGAGACAAGATTGATTCACCCCTCCACTTT.

The chain combines TRBV20-1 with TRBJ1-4, with unresolved D. V was pared by 6 bases and J by 4 bases, with 9 bases between. CDR3 length: 12 amino acids. Germline CDR1 is DFQATT and CDR2 is SNEGSKA (reference sequence). The CDR3 is CSASLLNEKLFF. CDR3 DNA: TGCAGTGCCTCATTACTTAATGAAAAACTGTTTTTT.

The table lists this clonotype with a few counts. The rearrangement uses TRBV28 and TRBJ2-1; possible D gene TRBD1, 6 bases. Trimming cost V 5 bases and J 0 bases, with 8 bases left between them. Germline assignment: CDR1 MDHEN and CDR2 SYDVKM. This CDR3 comprises 14 residues. The CDR3 is CASSTRGSYNEQFF. CDR3 coding DNA: TGTGCCAGCAGTACCAGGGGCTCCTACAATGAGCAGTTCTTC.